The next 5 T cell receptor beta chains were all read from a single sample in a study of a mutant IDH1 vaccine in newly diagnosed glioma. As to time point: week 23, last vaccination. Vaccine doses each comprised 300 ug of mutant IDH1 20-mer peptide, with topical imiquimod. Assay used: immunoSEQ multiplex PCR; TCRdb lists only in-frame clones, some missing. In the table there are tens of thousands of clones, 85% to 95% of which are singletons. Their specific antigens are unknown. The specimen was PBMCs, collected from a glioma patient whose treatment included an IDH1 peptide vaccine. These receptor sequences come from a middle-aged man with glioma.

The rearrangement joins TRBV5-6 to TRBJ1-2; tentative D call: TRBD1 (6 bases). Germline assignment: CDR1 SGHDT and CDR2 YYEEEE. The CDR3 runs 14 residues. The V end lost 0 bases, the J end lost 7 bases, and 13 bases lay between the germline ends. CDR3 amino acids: CASSLGQGSFGYTF. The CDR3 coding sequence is TGTGCCAGCAGCTTGGGGCAGGGGTCCTTTGGCTACACCTTC.

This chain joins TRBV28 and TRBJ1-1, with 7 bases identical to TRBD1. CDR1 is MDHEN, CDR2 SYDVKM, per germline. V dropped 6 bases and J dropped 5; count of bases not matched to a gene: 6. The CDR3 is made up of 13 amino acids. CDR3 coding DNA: TGTGCCAGCAGGGCGACAGGGAAGACTGAAGCTTTCTTT. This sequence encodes CASRATGKTEAFF. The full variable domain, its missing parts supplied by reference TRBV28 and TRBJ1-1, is DVKVTQSSRYLVKRTGEKVFLECVQDMDHENMFWYRQDPGLGLRLIYFSYDVKMKEKGDIPEGYSVSREKKERFSLILESASTNQTSMYLCASRATGKTEAFFGQGTRLTVV.

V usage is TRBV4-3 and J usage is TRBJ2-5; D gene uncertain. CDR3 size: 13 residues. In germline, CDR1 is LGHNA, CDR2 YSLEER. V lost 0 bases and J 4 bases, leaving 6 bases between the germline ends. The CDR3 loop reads CASSQDPRETQYF. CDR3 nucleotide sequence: TGCGCCAGCAGCCAAGATCCCAGAGAGACCCAGTACTTC.

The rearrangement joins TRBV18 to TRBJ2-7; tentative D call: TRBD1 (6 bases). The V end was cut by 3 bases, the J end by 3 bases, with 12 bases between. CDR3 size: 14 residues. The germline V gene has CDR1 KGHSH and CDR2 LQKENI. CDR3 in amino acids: CASSPTQGRYEQYF. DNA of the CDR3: TGTGCCAGCTCACCCACCCAGGGGCGCTACGAGCAGTACTTC.

The CDR3 loop reads CASSLAARGAYEQYF. DNA for the CDR3: TGTGCCAGCAGCTTAGCGGCCAGGGGGGCCTACGAGCAGTACTTC. The gene calls are TRBV7-9 and TRBJ2-7; a weak D match, TRBD1 (7 bases). Deletions cut 0 bases from V and 2 bases from J, with 11 bases between. Germline V gene lookup returns CDR1 SEHNR and CDR2 FQNEAQ (reference sequence). The CDR3 loop spans 15 amino acids.